This T cell receptor beta chain was sequenced in a study of PD-L1 blockade in urothelial cancer. Background on the study: The patients first took atezolizumab in 2014, receiving 1,200 mg intravenously every 3 weeks. Treatment start was followed by blood analysis at 3 weeks (second dose) and again at 6 weeks.

Samples were collected from each patient before treatment and during treatment. Each patient gave between 1 and 8 of them in total. Some clones are missing from TCRdb's copy, which holds only in-frame ones; the method was immunoSEQ multiplex PCR. Among just over 50,000 clones listed, approximately 75% were seen once. V lost 7 bases, J lost 0 bases, and 8 bases stayed unmatched. Germline CDR1 and CDR2: MDHEN and SYDVKM. The CDR3 is 16 residues long. The TCR was taken from a man in his 70s with urothelial cancer. The V gene is TRBV28, the J gene TRBJ1-5; 8 bases are a match to TRBD1. The source material was PBMCs, sampled around atezolizumab (anti-PD-L1) treatment. The CDR3 loop reads CASIHRGIYSNQPQHF. The CDR3 bases are TGTGCCAGCATACACAGGGGGATTTATAGCAATCAGCCCCAGCATTTT.